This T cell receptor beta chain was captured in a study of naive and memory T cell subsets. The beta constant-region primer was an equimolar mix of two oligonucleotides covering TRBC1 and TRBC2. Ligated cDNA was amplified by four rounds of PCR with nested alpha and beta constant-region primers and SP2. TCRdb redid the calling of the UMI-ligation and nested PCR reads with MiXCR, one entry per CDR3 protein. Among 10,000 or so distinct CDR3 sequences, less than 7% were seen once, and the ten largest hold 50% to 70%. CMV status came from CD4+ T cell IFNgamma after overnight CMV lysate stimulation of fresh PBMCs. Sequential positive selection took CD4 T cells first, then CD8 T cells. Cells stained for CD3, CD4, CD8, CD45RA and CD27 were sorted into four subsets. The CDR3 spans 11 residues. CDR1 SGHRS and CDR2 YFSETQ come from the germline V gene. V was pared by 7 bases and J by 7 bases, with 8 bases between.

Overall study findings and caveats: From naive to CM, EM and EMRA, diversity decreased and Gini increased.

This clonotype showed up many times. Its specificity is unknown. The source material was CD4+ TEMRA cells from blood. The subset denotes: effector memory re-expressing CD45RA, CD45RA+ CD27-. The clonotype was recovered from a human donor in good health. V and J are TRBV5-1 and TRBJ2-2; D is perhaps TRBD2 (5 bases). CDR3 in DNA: TGCGCCAGCCTCGAGGGCGGGGAGCTGTTTTTT. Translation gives CASLEGGELFF.